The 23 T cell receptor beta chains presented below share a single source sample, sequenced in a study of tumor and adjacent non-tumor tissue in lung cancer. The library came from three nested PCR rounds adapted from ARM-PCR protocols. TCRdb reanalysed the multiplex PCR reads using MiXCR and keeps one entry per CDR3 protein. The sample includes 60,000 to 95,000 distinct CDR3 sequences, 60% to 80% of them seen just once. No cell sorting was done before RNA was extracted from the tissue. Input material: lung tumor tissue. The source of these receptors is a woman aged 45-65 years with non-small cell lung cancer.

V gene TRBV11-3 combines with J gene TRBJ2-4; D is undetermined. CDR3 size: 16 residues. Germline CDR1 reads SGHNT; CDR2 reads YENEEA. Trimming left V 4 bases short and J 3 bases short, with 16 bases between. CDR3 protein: CASSSLPQWRKNIQYF. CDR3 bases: TGTGCCAGCAGCTCGTTGCCTCAATGGCGCAAAAACATTCAGTACTTC.

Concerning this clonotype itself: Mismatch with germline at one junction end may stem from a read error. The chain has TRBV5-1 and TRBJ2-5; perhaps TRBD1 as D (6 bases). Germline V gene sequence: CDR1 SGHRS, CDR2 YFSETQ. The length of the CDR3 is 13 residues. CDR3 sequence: CASNLSGEETQYF. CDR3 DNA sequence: TGCGCCAGCAACTTGTCAGGGGAAGAGACTCAGTACTTC.

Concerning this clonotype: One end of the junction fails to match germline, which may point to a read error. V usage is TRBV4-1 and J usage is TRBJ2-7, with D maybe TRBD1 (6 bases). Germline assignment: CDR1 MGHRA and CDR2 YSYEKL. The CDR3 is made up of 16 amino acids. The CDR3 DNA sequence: TGCGCCAGCAGCCCCTTCCGGGGCAGGGGTATCTACAAGCAGTACTTC. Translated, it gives CASSPFRGRGIYKQYF.

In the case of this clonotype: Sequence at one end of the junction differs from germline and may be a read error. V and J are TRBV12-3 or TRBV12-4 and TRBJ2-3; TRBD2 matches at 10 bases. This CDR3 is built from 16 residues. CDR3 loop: CAISILLAGAGDTQYF. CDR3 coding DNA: TGTGCCATCAGTATACTTCTAGCGGGAGCGGGAGATACGCAGTATTTT.

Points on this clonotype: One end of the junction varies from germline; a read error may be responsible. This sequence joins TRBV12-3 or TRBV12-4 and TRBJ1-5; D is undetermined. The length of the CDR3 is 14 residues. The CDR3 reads CTSSIGGSNQPQHF. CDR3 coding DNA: TGTACCAGCAGTATAGGAGGCAGCAATCAGCCCCAGCATTTT.

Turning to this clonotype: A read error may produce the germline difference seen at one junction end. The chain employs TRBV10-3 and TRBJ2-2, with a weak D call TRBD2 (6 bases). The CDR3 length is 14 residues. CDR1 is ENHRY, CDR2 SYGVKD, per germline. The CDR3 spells CGISRDPYTGELLF. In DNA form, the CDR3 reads TGTGGCATCAGTCGGGACCCCTACACGGGGGAGCTGTTATTT.

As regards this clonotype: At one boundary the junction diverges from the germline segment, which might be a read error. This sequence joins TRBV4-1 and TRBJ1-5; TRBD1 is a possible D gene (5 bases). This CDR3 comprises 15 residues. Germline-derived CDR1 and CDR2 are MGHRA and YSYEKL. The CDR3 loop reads CDSSQEGQGNQPQHF. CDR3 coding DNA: TGCGACAGCAGCCAAGAGGGGCAGGGTAATCAGCCCCAGCATTTT.

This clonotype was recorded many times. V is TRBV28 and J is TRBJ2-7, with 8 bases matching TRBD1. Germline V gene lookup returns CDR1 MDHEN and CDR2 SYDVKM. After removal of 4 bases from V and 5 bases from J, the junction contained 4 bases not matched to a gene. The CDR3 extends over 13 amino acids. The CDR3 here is CASSSQQGDEQYF. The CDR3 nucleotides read TGTGCCAGCAGTTCTCAACAGGGGGACGAGCAGTACTTC.

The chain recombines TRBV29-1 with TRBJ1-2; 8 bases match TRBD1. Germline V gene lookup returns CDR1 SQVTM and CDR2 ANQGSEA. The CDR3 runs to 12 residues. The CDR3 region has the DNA TGCAACGTGCTACAGGGGGTAGGTGGCTACACCTTC. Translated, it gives CNVLQGVGGYTF.

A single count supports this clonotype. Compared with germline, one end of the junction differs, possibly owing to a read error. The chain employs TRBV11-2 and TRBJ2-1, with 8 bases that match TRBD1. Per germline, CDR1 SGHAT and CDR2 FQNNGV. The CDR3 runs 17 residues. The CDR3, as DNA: TGTGCCAGCAGCTTAGCCCGGGGGACAGGAATCTACAATGAGCAATTCTTC. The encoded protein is CASSLARGTGIYNEQFF.

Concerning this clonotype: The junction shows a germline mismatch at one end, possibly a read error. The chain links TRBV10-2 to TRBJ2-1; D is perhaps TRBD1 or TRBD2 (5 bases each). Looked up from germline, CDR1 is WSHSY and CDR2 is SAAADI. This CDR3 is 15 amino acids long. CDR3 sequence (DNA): TGTGTCAGCAGGGACCTACTAGAGCAGTACAATGAGCAGTTCTTC. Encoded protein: CVSRDLLEQYNEQFF.

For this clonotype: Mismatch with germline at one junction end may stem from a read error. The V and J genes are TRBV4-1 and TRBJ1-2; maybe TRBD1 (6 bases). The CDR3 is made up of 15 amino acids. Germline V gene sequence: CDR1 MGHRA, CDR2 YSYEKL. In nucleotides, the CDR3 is TGCGCAAGCAGCCAATCGACCTCAGGGGTGCAGGGCTACATCTTC. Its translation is CASSQSTSGVQGYIF.

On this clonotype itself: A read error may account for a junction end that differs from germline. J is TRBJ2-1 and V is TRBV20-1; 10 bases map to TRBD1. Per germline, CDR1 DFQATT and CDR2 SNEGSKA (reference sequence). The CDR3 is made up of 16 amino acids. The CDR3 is CSARGQGQSPYNEQFF. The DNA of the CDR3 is TGTAGTGCTAGGGGACAGGGGCAAAGCCCCTACAATGAGCAGTTCTTC.

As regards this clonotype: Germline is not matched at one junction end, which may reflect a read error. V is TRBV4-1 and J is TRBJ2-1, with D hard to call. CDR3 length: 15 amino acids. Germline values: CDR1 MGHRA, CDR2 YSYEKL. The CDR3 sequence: CANSQEPVERGEQIF. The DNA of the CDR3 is TGCGCCAACAGCCAAGAACCTGTGGAGCGTGGAGAGCAGATTTTC.

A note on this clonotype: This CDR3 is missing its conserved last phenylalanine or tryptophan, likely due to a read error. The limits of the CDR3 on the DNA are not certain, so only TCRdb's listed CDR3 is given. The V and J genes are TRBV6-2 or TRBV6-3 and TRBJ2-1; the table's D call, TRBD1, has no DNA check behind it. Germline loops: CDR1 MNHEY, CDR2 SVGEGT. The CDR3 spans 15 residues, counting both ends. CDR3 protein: CASSRSGAGDNEQSL.

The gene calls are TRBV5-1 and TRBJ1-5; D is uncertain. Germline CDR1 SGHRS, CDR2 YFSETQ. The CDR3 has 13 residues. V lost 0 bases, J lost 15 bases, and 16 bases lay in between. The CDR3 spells CASSLEPGQPGHF. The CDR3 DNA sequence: TGCGCCAGCAGCTTGGAACCCGGCCAGCCCGGGCATTTT.

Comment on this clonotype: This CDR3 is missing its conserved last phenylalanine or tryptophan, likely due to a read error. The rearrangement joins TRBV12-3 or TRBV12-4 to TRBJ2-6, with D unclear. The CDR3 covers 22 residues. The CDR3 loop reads CASRSILRAPMERGAGVNVLTL. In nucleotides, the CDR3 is TGTGCCAGCAGGTCGATCCTCCGGGCTCCCATGGAGCGAGGCGCTGGGGTCAACGTCCTGACTCTC.

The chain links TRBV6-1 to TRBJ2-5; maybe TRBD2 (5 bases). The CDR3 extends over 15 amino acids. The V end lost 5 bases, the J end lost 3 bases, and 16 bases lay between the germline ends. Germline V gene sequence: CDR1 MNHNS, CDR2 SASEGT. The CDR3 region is CASSTVGGGKETQYF. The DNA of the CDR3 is TGTGCCAGCAGTACGGTCGGTGGAGGTAAAGAGACCCAGTACTTC.

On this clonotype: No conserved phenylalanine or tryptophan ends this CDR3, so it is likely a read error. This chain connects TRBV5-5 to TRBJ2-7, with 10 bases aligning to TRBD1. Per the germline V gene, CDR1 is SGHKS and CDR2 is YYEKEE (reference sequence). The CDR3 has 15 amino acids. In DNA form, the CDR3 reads TGTGCCATCAGCTTGTCGGGACAGGGGAATTACGAGCAGTACTTA. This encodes CAISLSGQGNYEQYL.

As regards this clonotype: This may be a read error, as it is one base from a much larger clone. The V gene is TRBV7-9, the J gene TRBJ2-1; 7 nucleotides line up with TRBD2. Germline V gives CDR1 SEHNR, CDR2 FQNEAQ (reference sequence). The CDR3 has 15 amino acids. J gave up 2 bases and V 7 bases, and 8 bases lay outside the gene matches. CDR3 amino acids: CASNSGTTTYNEQFF. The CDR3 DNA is TGTGCCAGCAACTCGGGGACTACCACCTACAATGAGCAGTTCTTC. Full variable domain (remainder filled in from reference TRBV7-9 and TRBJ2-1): DTGVSQNPRHKITKRGQNVTFRCDPISEHNRLYWYRQTLGQGPEFLTYFQNEAQLEKSRLLSDRFSAERPKGSFSTLEIQRTEQGDSAMYLCASNSGTTTYNEQFFGPGTRLTVL.

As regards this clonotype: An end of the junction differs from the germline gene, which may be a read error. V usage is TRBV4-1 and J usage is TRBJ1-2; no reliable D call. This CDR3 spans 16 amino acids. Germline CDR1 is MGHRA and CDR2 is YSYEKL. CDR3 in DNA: TGTGCCAGCAGCCAAGCTTCAGGACCGGCTAATTATAGCTACACCTTC. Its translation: CASSQASGPANYSYTF.

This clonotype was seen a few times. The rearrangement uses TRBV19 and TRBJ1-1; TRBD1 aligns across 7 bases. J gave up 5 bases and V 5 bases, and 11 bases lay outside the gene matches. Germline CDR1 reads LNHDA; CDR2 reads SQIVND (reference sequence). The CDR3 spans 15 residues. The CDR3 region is CASSPQGGARTEAFF. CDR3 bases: TGTGCCAGTAGTCCCCAGGGGGGGGCGAGGACTGAAGCTTTCTTT.

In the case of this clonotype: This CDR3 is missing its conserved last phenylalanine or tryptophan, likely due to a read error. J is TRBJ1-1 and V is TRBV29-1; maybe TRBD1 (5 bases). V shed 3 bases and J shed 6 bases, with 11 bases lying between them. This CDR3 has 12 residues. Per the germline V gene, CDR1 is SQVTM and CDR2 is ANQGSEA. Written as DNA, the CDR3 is TGCAGCGTTGACAAGGGACGCGCTGAAGCTTTCTCT. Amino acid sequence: CSVDKGRAEAFS.